A single sample gave rise to the 18 T cell receptor beta chains below, sequenced in a study of T cell changes during pregnancy in multiple sclerosis. Measured with immunoSEQ multiplex PCR; TCRdb has only the in-frame clones, and not every one. The table includes under 85,000 clones, over 80% detected once. The sequencing used CD4+ T cells from peripheral blood mononuclear cells, collected in the second trimester of pregnancy. Every receptor here comes from a female donor with multiple sclerosis, enrolled in a pregnancy study.

V usage is TRBV7-8 and J usage is TRBJ1-5; 7 positions match TRBD1. V trimming: 5 bases; J trimming: 6 bases; junction bases outside the gene matches: 10. The CDR3 covers 15 residues. Germline assignment: CDR1 SGHVS and CDR2 FQNEAQ. The CDR3 sequence: CASSPAGGLGQPQHF. The CDR3 coding sequence is TGTGCCAGCAGCCCCGCAGGGGGTTTGGGTCAGCCCCAGCATTTT.

The chain couples TRBV4-3 to TRBJ1-2; D remains unclear. This CDR3 region has 15 residues. V lost 0 bases and J lost 3, with 11 bases in between. CDR1 and CDR2 (germline): LGHNA, YSLEER. The CDR3 protein is CASSQDFTADYGYTF. The CDR3 DNA sequence: TGCGCCAGCAGCCAAGATTTTACAGCCGACTATGGCTACACCTTC.

V is TRBV27 and J is TRBJ2-7, with D unclear. V shed 4 bases and J shed 0 bases, with 10 bases lying between them. Germline CDR1 is MNHEY and CDR2 is SMNVEV (reference sequence). This CDR3 has 14 amino acids. The CDR3, as DNA: TGTGCCAGCAGTTCTTCTATAAGCTCCTACGAGCAGTACTTC. Its translation is CASSSSISSYEQYF.

The rearrangement links TRBV6-6 to TRBJ2-1, with D perhaps TRBD1 (6 bases). V dropped 9 bases and J dropped 3 bases, with 15 bases sitting between them. From germline, CDR1 is MNHNY and CDR2 SVGAGI (reference sequence). The CDR3 is made up of 14 amino acids. CDR3 sequence reads: CARPGQCFYNEQFF. The CDR3, as DNA: TGTGCCAGACCGGGACAATGCTTCTACAATGAGCAGTTCTTC.

The CDR3 region is CASRPTGTSRTDTQYF. The CDR3 coding sequence is TGCGCCAGCAGACCCACCGGGACATCCCGCACAGATACGCAGTATTTT. The chain couples TRBV5-1 to TRBJ2-3; tentatively, D is TRBD1 (6 bases). CDR1 and CDR2 (germline): SGHRS, YFSETQ. The length of the CDR3 is 16 residues. Trimming took 5 bases from V and 1 from J, leaving 17 bases between them. The whole variable domain, filled in from reference TRBV5-1 and TRBJ2-3, reads KAGVTQTPRYLIKTRGQQVTLSCSPISGHRSVSWYQQTPGQGLQFLFEYFSETQRNKGNFPGRFSGRQFSNSRSEMNVSTLELGDSALYLCASRPTGTSRTDTQYFGPGTRLTVL.

V is TRBV11-3 and J is TRBJ2-7, with a weak D call TRBD2 (5 bases). The germline V gene encodes CDR1 SGHNT and CDR2 YENEEA. This CDR3 spans 15 amino acids. V lost 1 base and J 1 base, leaving 11 bases between the germline ends. CDR3 nucleotides: TGTGCCAGCAGCTTAGGCGGGCCCCCATCCTACGAGCAGTACTTC. It translates to CASSLGGPPSYEQYF.

This clone was seen once. The rearrangement uses TRBV19 and TRBJ1-5, with D possibly being TRBD1 (5 bases). V was cut by 6 bases and J by 3 bases, with 24 bases left in between. The CDR3 contains 18 residues. Germline V lookup: CDR1 LNHDA, CDR2 SQIVND (reference sequence). The CDR3 spells CASSPSRLDKILNQPQHF. The DNA of the CDR3 is TGTGCCAGTAGCCCAAGTAGATTGGACAAGATCCTCAATCAGCCCCAGCATTTT.

This clone was seen a single time. CDR3 residues: CASSQGQGTYEQYF. The CDR3 coding sequence is TGTGCCAGCAGCCAAGGACAGGGAACTTACGAGCAGTACTTC. The chain links TRBV5-5 to TRBJ2-7, with TRBD1 identical over 8 bases. The CDR3 contains 14 residues. From germline, CDR1 is SGHKS and CDR2 YYEKEE (reference sequence). Trimming cost V 4 bases and J 4 bases; bases outside gene matches: 7.

This clone was found once. The chain combines TRBV2 with TRBJ2-7; D possibly corresponds to TRBD1 (6 bases). This CDR3 contains 15 residues. The V gene's germline CDR1 is SNHLY and CDR2 FYNNEI. The V end lost 5 bases, the J end lost 3 bases, and 17 bases lay between the germline ends. Here the CDR3 reads CASSPDSPDVYEQYF. In DNA, the CDR3 is TGTGCCAGCAGTCCGGACAGTCCCGACGTCTACGAGCAGTACTTC.

CDR3 protein: CASSQKTGTSGSGGPTDTQYF. The DNA for the CDR3 is TGTGCCAGCTCACAAAAAACCGGGACTAGCGGGAGTGGAGGGCCCACAGATACGCAGTATTTT. The chain combines TRBV18 with TRBJ2-3; 14 nucleotides line up with TRBD2. This CDR3 is 21 amino acids long. The V and J ends lost 4 bases and 2 bases, in that order; junction bases with no gene match: 17. Germline lookup yields CDR1 KGHSH and CDR2 LQKENI. The whole variable domain, filled in from reference TRBV18 and TRBJ2-3, reads NAGVMQNPRHLVRRRGQEARLRCSPMKGHSHVYWYRQLPEEGLKFMVYLQKENIIDESGMPKERFSAEFPKEGPSILRIQQVVRGDSAAYFCASSQKTGTSGSGGPTDTQYFGPGTRLTVL.

J is TRBJ2-3 and V is TRBV7-3, with 16 positions matching TRBD2. Germline loops: CDR1 SGHTA, CDR2 FQGTGA. The junction had 3 bases not matched to a gene; V was cut back by 5 bases and J by 4 bases. This CDR3 has 16 residues. The CDR3 DNA reads TGTGCCAGCAGCCCCGGGACTAGCGGGGGGGCAGATACGCAGTATTTT. Amino acid sequence: CASSPGTSGGADTQYF.

This chain uses TRBV20-1 with TRBJ2-5; no definite D call. The CDR3 is made up of 11 amino acids. The germline CDR1 and CDR2 sequences are DFQATT and SNEGSKA (reference sequence). V was pared by 6 bases and J by 5 bases, with 10 bases between. The chain's CDR3 is CSAEHLETQYF. The CDR3 DNA reads as TGCAGTGCCGAGCACTTGGAGACCCAGTACTTC.

The count of this clone is one. The chain employs TRBV30 and TRBJ1-5; D is unresolved. Trimming cost V 2 bases and J 2 bases, with 7 bases left between them. This CDR3 region has 13 residues. Germline V gene data show CDR1 as GTSNPN and CDR2 as SVGIG (reference sequence). CDR3 sequence: CAWSQSGNQPQHF. The CDR3 bases are TGTGCCTGGAGTCAATCGGGCAATCAGCCCCAGCATTTT.

This clone appeared once. The rearrangement uses TRBV6-5 and TRBJ2-5; tentatively, D is TRBD2 (5 bases). The V end lost 6 bases, the J end lost 5 bases, and 19 bases lay between the germline ends. Germline V gives CDR1 MNHEY, CDR2 SVGAGI. The CDR3 covers 15 residues. CDR3 amino acids: CASSLGVSGWETQYF. CDR3 bases: TGTGCCAGCAGCCTCGGGGTCTCGGGGTGGGAGACCCAGTACTTC.

The genes are TRBV7-9 and TRBJ1-3; tentative D call: TRBD1 (5 bases). V lost 5 bases and J lost 7, with 24 bases in between. The CDR3 is made up of 17 amino acids. Looked up from germline, CDR1 is SEHNR and CDR2 is FQNEAQ (reference sequence). The CDR3 region is CASSPRTGVEGFNTIYF. The DNA for the CDR3 is TGTGCCAGCAGCCCCCGGACGGGCGTGGAGGGGTTTAACACCATATATTTT.

The chain combines TRBV19 with TRBJ2-7; D is ambiguous. The CDR3 is 14 amino acids. The germline gives CDR1 LNHDA, CDR2 SQIVND (reference sequence). V dropped 2 bases and J dropped 2 bases, with 10 bases sitting between them. CDR3 coding DNA: TGTGCCAGTAGTATAAAAGACAAGACCTACGAGCAGTACTTC. Encoded protein: CASSIKDKTYEQYF.

The genes are TRBV29-1 and TRBJ2-5; perhaps TRBD1 as D (5 bases). Germline CDR1 SQVTM, CDR2 ANQGSEA. V was shortened by 7 bases and J by 3 bases, with 9 bases between the two germline ends. This CDR3 has 11 residues. The DNA of the CDR3 is TGCAGCGCCGCAGGGAAAGAGACCCAGTACTTC. Its translation: CSAAGKETQYF.

Turning to this clone: At one of its ends the junction is not consistent with the germline gene, which may arise from a read error. The gene calls are TRBV19 and TRBJ2-1; 8 nucleotides align to TRBD2. This CDR3 is 13 amino acids long. Germline values: CDR1 LNHDA, CDR2 SQIVND (reference sequence). CDR3 nucleotides: TGTGCCAGTAGTATAGATCGCCAAGCGGGAGCTATCTTC. Translation: CASSIDRQAGAIF.